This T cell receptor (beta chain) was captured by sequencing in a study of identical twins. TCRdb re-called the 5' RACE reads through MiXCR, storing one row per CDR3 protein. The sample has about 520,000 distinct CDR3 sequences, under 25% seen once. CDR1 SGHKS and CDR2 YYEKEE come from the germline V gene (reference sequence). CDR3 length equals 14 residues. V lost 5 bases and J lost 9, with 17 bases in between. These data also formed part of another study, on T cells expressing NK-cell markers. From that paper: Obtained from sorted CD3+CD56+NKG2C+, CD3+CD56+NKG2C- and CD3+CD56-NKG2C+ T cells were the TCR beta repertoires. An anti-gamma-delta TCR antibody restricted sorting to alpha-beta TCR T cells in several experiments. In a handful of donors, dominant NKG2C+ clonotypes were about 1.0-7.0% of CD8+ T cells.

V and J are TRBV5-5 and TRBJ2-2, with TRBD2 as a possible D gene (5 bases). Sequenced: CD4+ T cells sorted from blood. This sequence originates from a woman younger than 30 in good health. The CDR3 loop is CASSRAAGIRELFF. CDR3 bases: TGTGCCAGCAGTCGAGCGGCAGGTATCAGGGAGCTGTTTTTT. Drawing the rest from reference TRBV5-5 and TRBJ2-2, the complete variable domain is DAGVTQSPTHLIKTRGQQVTLRCSPISGHKSVSWYQQVLGQGPQFIFQYYEKEERGRGNFPDRFSARQFPNYSSELNVNALLLGDSALYLCASSRAAGIRELFFGEGSRLTVL.